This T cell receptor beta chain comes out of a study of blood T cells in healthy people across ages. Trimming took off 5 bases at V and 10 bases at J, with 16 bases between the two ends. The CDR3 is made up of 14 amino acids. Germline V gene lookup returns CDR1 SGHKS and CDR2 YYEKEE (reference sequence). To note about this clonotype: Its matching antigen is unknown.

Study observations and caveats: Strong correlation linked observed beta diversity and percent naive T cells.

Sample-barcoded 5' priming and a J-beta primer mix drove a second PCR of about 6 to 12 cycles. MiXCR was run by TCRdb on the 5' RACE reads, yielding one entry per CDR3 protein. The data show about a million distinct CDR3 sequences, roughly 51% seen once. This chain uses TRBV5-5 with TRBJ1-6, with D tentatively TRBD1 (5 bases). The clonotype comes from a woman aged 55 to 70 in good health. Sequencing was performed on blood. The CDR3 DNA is TGTGCCAGCAGAGATCAGGGAAGGGGATCACCCCTCCACTTT. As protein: CASRDQGRGSPLHF.